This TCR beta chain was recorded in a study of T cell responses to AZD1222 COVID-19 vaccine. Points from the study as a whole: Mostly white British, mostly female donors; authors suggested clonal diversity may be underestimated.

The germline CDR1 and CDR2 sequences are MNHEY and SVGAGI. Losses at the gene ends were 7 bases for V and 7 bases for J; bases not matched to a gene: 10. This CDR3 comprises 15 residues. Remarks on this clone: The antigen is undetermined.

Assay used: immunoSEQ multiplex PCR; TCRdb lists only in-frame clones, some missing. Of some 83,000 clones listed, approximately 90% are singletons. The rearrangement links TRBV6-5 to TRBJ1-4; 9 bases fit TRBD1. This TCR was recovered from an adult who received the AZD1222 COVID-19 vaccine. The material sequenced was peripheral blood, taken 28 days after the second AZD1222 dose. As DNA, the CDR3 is TGTGCCAGCAATTTAGAGGGACAGGGATCTGAAAAACTGTTTTTT. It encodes CASNLEGQGSEKLFF.